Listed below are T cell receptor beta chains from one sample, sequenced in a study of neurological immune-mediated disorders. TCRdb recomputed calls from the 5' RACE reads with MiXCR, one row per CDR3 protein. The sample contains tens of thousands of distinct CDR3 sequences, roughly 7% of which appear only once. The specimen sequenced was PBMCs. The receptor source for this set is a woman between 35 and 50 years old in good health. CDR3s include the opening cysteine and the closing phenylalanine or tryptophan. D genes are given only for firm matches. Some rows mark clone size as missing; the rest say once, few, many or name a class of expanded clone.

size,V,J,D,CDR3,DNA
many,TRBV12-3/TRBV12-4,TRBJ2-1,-,CASSLFPAGVDNEQFF,TGTGCCAGCAGTTTATTCCCCGCAGGGGTAGACAATGAGCAGTTCTTC
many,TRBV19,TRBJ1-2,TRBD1,CASWGQGDYGYTF,TGTGCCAGTTGGGGACAGGGCGACTATGGCTACACCTTC
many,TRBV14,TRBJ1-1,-,CASSQDKNTEAFF,TGTGCCAGCAGCCAAGATAAGAACACTGAAGCTTTCTTT
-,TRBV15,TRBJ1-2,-,CATSRGDTPGGHTF,TGTGCCACCAGCAGAGGGGACACCCCTGGTGGCCACACCTTC
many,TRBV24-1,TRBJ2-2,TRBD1,CATRGQGDTGELFF,TGTGCCACCAGGGGACAGGGGGACACCGGGGAGCTGTTTTTT
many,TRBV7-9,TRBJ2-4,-,CASSLRGAEDKNIQYF,TGTGCCAGCAGCTTAAGGGGGGCTGAGGACAAAAACATTCAGTACTTC
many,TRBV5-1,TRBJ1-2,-,CASSSNGDGYTF,TGCGCCAGCAGCTCGAACGGGGATGGCTACACCTTC
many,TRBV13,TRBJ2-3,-,CASSLAKDTQYF,TGTGCCAGCAGCTTAGCGAAAGATACGCAGTATTTT
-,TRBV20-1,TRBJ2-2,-,CSARDLQGCAGELFF,TGCAGTGCTAGAGACTTACAGGGTTGTGCCGGGGAGCTGTTTTTT
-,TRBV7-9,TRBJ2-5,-,CASSLTGEGETKYF,TGTGCCAGCAGCTTGACGGGGGAAGGTGAGACCAAGTACTTC
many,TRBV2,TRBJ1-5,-,CASRLANQPQHF,TGTGCCAGCAGGCTGGCGAATCAGCCCCAGCATTTT
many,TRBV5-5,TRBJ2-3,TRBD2,CASSFAGGTRTDTQYF,TGTGCCAGCAGCTTCGCGGGGGGGACTCGCACAGATACGCAGTATTTT
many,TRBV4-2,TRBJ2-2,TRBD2,CASNAAASGGAYTGELFF,TGTGCCAGCAACGCGGCAGCTAGCGGGGGGGCTTACACCGGGGAGCTGTTTTTT
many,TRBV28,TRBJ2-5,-,CASSSLQGAETQYF,TGTGCCAGCAGTTCTTTACAGGGCGCGGAGACCCAGTACTTC
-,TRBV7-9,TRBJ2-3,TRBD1,CASSNSGTGGTDTQYF,TGTGCCAGCAGCAACTCCGGGACAGGGGGCACAGATACGCAGTATTTT
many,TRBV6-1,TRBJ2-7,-,CASTRDTRAYEQYF,TGTGCCAGCACTCGGGACACGCGGGCCTACGAGCAGTACTTC
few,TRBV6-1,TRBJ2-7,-,CASSGTGTPYEQYF,TGTGCCAGCAGCGGAACCGGGACTCCCTACGAGCAGTACTTC
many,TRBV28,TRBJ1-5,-,CASSLWAQRGDQPQHF,TGTGCCAGCAGTTTATGGGCCCAAAGAGGGGACCAGCCCCAGCATTTT
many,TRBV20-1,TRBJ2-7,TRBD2,CSARDTGEGRYEQYF,TGCAGTGCTAGAGATACGGGGGAGGGCCGATACGAGCAGTACTTC
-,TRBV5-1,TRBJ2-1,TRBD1,CASWETGGVDEQFF,TGCGCCAGCTGGGAGACAGGGGGTGTGGATGAGCAGTTCTTC
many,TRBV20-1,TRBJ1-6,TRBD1,CSASSGTGASPLHF,TGCAGTGCTAGTTCCGGGACAGGGGCTTCACCCCTCCACTTT
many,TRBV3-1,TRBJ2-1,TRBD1,CASSHQGQGHNEQFF,TGTGCCAGCAGCCATCAAGGACAGGGACACAATGAGCAGTTCTTC
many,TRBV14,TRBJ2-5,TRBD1,CASSRGKGTGRETQYF,TGTGCCAGCAGCCGGGGGAAAGGGACAGGGAGAGAGACCCAGTACTTC
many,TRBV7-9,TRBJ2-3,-,CASSDYGSASTDTQYF,TGTGCCAGCAGCGACTACGGGTCGGCGAGCACAGATACGCAGTATTTT
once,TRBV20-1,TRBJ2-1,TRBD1,CSATGTGNNEQFF,TGCAGTGCTACCGGGACAGGGAACAATGAGCAGTTCTTC
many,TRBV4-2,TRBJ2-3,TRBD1,CASSQQGQGTDTQYF,TGTGCCAGCAGCCAACAGGGACAGGGCACAGATACGCAGTATTTT
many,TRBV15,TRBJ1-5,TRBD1,CATSRGDRANQPQHF,TGTGCCACCAGCAGAGGGGACAGGGCCAATCAGCCCCAGCATTTT
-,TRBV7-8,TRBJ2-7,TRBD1,CASSRTLTGTGTSYEQYF,TGTGCCAGCAGCCGAACCCTAACCGGGACAGGGACCTCCTACGAGCAGTACTTC
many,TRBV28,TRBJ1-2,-,CASSLTGRGYTF,TGTGCCAGCAGTTTAACAGGGAGGGGCTACACCTTC
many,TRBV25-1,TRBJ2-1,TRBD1,CASSETAGGAYNEQFF,TGTGCCAGCAGTGAAACTGCAGGGGGCGCATACAATGAGCAGTTCTTC
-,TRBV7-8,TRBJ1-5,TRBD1,CASSPAGQYNQPQHF,TGTGCCAGCAGCCCTGCGGGACAGTACAATCAGCCCCAGCATTTT
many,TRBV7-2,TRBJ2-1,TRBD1,CASQPRDSSYNEQFF,TGTGCCAGCCAGCCCCGGGACAGCTCCTACAATGAGCAGTTCTTC
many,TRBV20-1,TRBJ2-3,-,CSAREAGTTDTQYF,TGCAGTGCTAGAGAGGCGGGGACGACAGATACGCAGTATTTT
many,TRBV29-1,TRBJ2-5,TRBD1,CSVVDRGKGETQYF,TGCAGCGTGGTCGACAGGGGGAAAGGAGAGACCCAGTACTTC
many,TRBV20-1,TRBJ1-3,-,CSARAQNSGNTIYF,TGCAGTGCTAGAGCTCAGAACTCTGGAAACACCATATATTTT
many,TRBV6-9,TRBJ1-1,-,CASRSEGGTEAFF,TGTGCCAGCAGGTCCGAGGGGGGGACTGAAGCTTTCTTT
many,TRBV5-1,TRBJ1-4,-,CASSLSPVPNEKLFF,TGCGCCAGCAGCTTGTCTCCAGTCCCTAATGAAAAACTGTTTTTT
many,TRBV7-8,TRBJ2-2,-,CASRDFTGELFF,TGTGCCAGCAGAGACTTCACCGGGGAGCTGTTTTTT
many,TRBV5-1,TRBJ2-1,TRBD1,CASSQGDRDYNEQFF,TGCGCCAGCTCCCAGGGGGACAGGGATTACAATGAGCAGTTCTTC
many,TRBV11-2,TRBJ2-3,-,CASSPIGMIRRYF,TGTGCCAGCAGCCCCATAGGGATGATCCGGCGGTATTTT
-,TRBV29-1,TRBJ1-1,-,CSVEEAGGPWTEAFF,TGCAGCGTTGAAGAGGCCGGGGGCCCCTGGACTGAAGCTTTCTTT
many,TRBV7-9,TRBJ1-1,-,CASTADRLNTEAFF,TGTGCCAGCACCGCGGACAGATTGAACACTGAAGCTTTCTTT
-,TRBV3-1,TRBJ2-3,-,CASSRITGGTDTQYF,TGTGCCAGCAGTCGAATTACAGGTGGGACAGATACGCAGTATTTT
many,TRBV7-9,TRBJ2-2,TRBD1,CASSIRQGKAGELFF,TGTGCCAGCAGCATTCGACAGGGGAAGGCCGGGGAGCTGTTTTTT
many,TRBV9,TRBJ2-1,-,CASSVEGRESNEQFF,TGTGCCAGCAGCGTAGAGGGTCGAGAGTCTAATGAGCAGTTCTTC
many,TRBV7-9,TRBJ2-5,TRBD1,CASRAGTGGLQETQYF,TGTGCCAGCAGGGCCGGGACAGGGGGCCTCCAAGAGACCCAGTACTTC
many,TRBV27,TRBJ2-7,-,CASKAMGASYEQYF,TGTGCCAGCAAAGCAATGGGGGCCTCCTACGAGCAGTACTTC
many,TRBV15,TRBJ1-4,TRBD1,CATSGRGDRALEKLFF,TGTGCCACCAGCGGTCGGGGGGACAGGGCTCTTGAAAAACTGTTTTTT
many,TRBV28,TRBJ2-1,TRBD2,CASSLFSGSSYNEQFF,TGTGCCAGCAGTTTATTCAGCGGGAGCTCCTACAATGAGCAGTTCTTC
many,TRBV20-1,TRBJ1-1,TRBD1,CSAIGTGAGQTEAFF,TGCAGTGCTATCGGGACAGGGGCGGGGCAAACTGAAGCTTTCTTT
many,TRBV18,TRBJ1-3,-,CASSPLGRNSGNTIYF,TGTGCCAGCTCACCACTGGGTCGGAACTCTGGAAACACCATATATTTT